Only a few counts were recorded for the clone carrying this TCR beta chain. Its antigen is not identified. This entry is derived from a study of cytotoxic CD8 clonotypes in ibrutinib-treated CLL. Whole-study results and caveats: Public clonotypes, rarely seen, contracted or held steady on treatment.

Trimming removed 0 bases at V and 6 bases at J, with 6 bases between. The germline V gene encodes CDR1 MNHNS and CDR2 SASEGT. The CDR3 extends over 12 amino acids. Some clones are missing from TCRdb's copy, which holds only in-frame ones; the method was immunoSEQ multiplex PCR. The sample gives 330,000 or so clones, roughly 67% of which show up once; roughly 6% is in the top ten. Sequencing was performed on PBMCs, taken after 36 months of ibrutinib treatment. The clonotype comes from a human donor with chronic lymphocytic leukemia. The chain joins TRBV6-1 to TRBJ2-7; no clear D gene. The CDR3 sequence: CASSEALGEQYF. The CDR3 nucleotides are TGTGCCAGCAGTGAAGCGCTCGGCGAGCAGTACTTC.